The 13 T cell receptor beta chains listed next were all sequenced from one sample in a study of shared clonotypes between healthy human individuals. The table came from immunoSEQ multiplex PCR; TCRdb's copy has only in-frame clones and leaves some out. The sample yields roughly 700,000 clones, around two thirds seen once. The sample was memory CD4+ T cells sorted from blood. Stated subset: CD45RA-negative fraction. Every receptor here comes from a woman aged 25 to 39 in good health.

The rearrangement joins TRBV28 to TRBJ2-1; D may be TRBD1 or TRBD2 (7 bases each). In germline, CDR1 is MDHEN, CDR2 SYDVKM. The CDR3 totals 15 residues. V gave up 6 bases and J gave up 7 bases, with 19 bases separating them. Written as DNA, the CDR3 is TGTGCCAGCAGCCCAGGGGGGGAGGGCCGTAATGAGCAGTTCTTC. Protein product: CASSPGGEGRNEQFF.

The genes are TRBV18 and TRBJ1-2; D perhaps matches TRBD1 (6 bases). Germline V gene lookup returns CDR1 KGHSH and CDR2 LQKENI. This CDR3 is built from 13 residues. The V and J ends lost 3 bases and 7 bases respectively, with 12 bases between them. The CDR3 reads CASSPDSSAGYTF. In DNA form, the CDR3 reads TGTGCCAGCTCACCGGACAGTTCGGCTGGCTACACCTTC.

The gene calls are TRBV25-1 and TRBJ2-3, with 14 bases lining up with TRBD2. Per germline, CDR1 MGHDK and CDR2 SYGVNS. This CDR3 region has 17 residues. The V segment lost 4 bases and the J segment 6 bases; nucleotides outside the gene matches: 9. The CDR3 here is CASSGGTSGSLVDTQYF. CDR3 DNA sequence: TGTGCCAGCAGTGGGGGGACTAGCGGGAGTCTGGTGGATACGCAGTATTTT.

This clone occurred a few times. The same CDR3 is also encoded by other DNA sequences in this sample. This chain joins TRBV15 and TRBJ2-7; D unclear. CDR1 and CDR2 from the germline V gene are LNHNV and YYDKDF (reference sequence). The V end lost 0 bases, the J end lost 3 bases, and 9 bases lay between the germline ends. The CDR3 covers 14 residues. CDR3: CATSRDGASYEQYF. In nucleotides, the CDR3 is TGTGCCACCAGCAGAGATGGAGCCAGCTACGAGCAGTACTTC.

This clone has just a few counts. This chain links TRBV7-2 with TRBJ2-1, with 12 bases fitting TRBD2. CDR1 SGHTA and CDR2 FQGNSA come from the germline V gene. The CDR3 contains 17 residues. J was trimmed by 7 bases and V by 5 bases; bases with no gene match: 12. The CDR3 loop reads CASSQALLAGGLNEQFF. The DNA for the CDR3 is TGTGCCAGCAGCCAGGCCCTCCTAGCGGGAGGGCTAAATGAGCAGTTCTTC.

The chain recombines TRBV4-2 with TRBJ2-1; tentatively, D is TRBD2 (5 bases). CDR3 size: 13 residues. CDR1 LGHNA and CDR2 YNFKEQ come from the germline V gene. The V end was cut by 3 bases, the J end by 6 bases, with 9 bases between. CDR3 in amino acids: CASSHPLANEQFF. The CDR3 coding sequence is TGTGCCAGCAGCCACCCTCTAGCCAATGAGCAGTTCTTC.

The chain employs TRBV15 and TRBJ1-1, with D maybe TRBD1 (5 bases). The germline V and J ends were trimmed by 5 bases and 0 bases, with 10 bases remaining between them. From germline, CDR1 is LNHNV and CDR2 YYDKDF (reference sequence). The CDR3 contains 14 residues. Here the CDR3 reads CATSDPGVNTEAFF. The CDR3 DNA sequence: TGTGCCACCAGCGATCCGGGGGTGAACACTGAAGCTTTCTTT.

The CDR3 is CASSFSEQGAYEQYF. CDR3 in DNA: TGTGCCAGCAGCTTCTCCGAACAGGGGGCCTACGAGCAGTACTTC. The chain couples TRBV11-2 to TRBJ2-7; 8 bases match TRBD1. Germline CDR1 is SGHAT and CDR2 is FQNNGV. This CDR3 region has 15 residues. The V gene end was trimmed by 3 bases and the J gene end by 2 bases; junction bases not matched to a gene: 6. The full variable domain, in which reference TRBV11-2 and TRBJ2-7 provide the parts outside the CDR3, is EAGVAQSPRYKIIEKRQSVAFWCNPISGHATLYWYQQILGQGPKLLIQFQNNGVVDDSQLPKDRFSAERLKGVDSTLKIQPAKLEDSAVYLCASSFSEQGAYEQYFGPGTRLTVT.

The J gene is TRBJ1-5, the V gene TRBV28, with D possibly matching TRBD1 (6 bases). The CDR3 sequence is 17 residues long. CDR1 MDHEN and CDR2 SYDVKM come from the germline V gene. Deletions cut 7 bases from V and 0 bases from J, with 19 bases between. The CDR3 reads CASITTGPFYSNQPQHF. Here the CDR3 DNA reads TGTGCCAGCATAACTACAGGGCCCTTCTATAGCAATCAGCCCCAGCATTTT. The complete variable domain, with remaining parts taken from reference TRBV28 and TRBJ1-5, reads DVKVTQSSRYLVKRTGEKVFLECVQDMDHENMFWYRQDPGLGLRLIYFSYDVKMKEKGDIPEGYSVSREKKERFSLILESASTNQTSMYLCASITTGPFYSNQPQHFGDGTRLSIL.

The V and J genes are TRBV19 and TRBJ1-5; TRBD1 aligns across 8 bases. The closer fit of TRBJ2-3 to the DNA end suggests the J call may be wrong. This CDR3 is 14 amino acids long. Germline V CDR1 and CDR2: LNHDA, SQIVND (reference sequence). The CDR3 reads CASSITTGDQPQYF. As DNA, the CDR3 is TGTGCCAGTAGTATAACGACAGGGGATCAGCCCCAGTATTTT.

The V gene is TRBV6-1, the J gene TRBJ1-2; perhaps TRBD1 as D (6 bases). The CDR3 totals 11 residues. Germline loops: CDR1 MNHNS, CDR2 SASEGT. Trimming removed 5 bases from V and 7 bases from J, with 8 bases in between. The CDR3 nucleotides are TGTGCCAGCAGTACAGGGTTTGGCTACACCTTC. Translating gives CASSTGFGYTF.

The chain employs TRBV5-4 and TRBJ2-7, with a possible D match to TRBD1 (5 bases). Germline V lookup: CDR1 SGHNT, CDR2 YYREEE (reference sequence). Trimming removed 4 bases from V and 0 bases from J, with 11 bases in between. The CDR3 is 14 residues long. The chain's CDR3 is CASSNQGSSYEQYF. The CDR3 DNA sequence: TGTGCCAGCAGCAACCAGGGCAGCTCCTACGAGCAGTACTTC. Complete variable domain (other parts from reference TRBV5-4 and TRBJ2-7): ETGVTQSPTHLIKTRGQQVTLRCSSQSGHNTVSWYQQALGQGPQFIFQYYREEENGRGNFPPRFSGLQFPNYSSELNVNALELDDSALYLCASSNQGSSYEQYFGPGTRLTVT.

The chain employs TRBV7-2 and TRBJ2-5; a possible D gene is TRBD1 (6 bases). Germline CDR1 SGHTA, CDR2 FQGNSA. The V end lost 0 bases, the J end lost 5 bases, and 13 bases lay between the germline ends. The CDR3 extends over 15 amino acids. The CDR3 sequence is CASSLAPTGRETQYF. CDR3 sequence (DNA): TGTGCCAGCAGCTTAGCTCCGACAGGCCGGGAGACCCAGTACTTC.